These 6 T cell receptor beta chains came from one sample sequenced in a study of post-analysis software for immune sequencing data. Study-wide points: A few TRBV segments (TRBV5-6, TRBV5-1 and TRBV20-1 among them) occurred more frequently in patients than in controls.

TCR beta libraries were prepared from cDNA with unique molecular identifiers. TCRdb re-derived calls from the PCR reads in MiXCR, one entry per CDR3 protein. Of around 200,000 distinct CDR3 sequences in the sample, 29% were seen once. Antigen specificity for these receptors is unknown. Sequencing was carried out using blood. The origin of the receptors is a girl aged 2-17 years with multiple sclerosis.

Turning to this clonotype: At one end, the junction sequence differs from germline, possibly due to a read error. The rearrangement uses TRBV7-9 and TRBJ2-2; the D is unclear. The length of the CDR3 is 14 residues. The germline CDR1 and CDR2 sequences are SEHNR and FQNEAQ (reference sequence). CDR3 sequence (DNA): TGTGCTAGCAGCTCGTCAGGGAACACCGGGGAGCTGTTTTTT. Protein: CASSSSGNTGELFF.

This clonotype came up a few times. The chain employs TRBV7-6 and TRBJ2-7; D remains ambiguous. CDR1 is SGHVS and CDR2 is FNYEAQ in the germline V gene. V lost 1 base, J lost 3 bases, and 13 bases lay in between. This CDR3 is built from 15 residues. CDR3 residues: CASSLGSGQNYEQYF. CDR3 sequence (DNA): TGTGCCAGCAGCTTAGGTTCCGGCCAAAACTACGAGCAGTACTTC.

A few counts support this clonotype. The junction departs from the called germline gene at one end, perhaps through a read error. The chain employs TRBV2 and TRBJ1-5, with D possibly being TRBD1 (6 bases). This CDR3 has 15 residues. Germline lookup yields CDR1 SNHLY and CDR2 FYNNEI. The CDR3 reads CASTGTPPGNLPQHF. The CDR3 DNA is TGTGCCAGCACCGGGACACCCCCTGGAAATCTGCCCCAGCATTTT.

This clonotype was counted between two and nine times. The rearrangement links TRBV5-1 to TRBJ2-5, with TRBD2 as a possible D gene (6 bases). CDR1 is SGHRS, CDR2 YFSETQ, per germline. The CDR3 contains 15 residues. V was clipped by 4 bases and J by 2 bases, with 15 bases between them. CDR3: CASSLLGTPQETQYF. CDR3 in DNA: TGCGCCAGCAGCCTACTCGGGACTCCACAAGAGACCCAGTACTTC. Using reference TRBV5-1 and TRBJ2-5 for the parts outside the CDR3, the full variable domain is KAGVTQTPRYLIKTRGQQVTLSCSPISGHRSVSWYQQTPGQGLQFLFEYFSETQRNKGNFPGRFSGRQFSNSRSEMNVSTLELGDSALYLCASSLLGTPQETQYFGPGTRLLVL.

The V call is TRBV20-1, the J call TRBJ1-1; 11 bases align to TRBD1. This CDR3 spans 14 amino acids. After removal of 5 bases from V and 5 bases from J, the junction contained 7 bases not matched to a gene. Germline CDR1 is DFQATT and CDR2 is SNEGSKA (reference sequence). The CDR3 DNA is TGCAGTGCTGGGGACAGGGGGAAACGGACTGAAGCTTTCTTT. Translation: CSAGDRGKRTEAFF.

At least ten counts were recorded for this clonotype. CDR3 nucleotide sequence: TGCAGCGTTCCGCCGACCTACAATGAGCAGTTCTTC. It specifies CSVPPTYNEQFF. The rearrangement joins TRBV29-1 to TRBJ2-1; D gene uncertain. V was shortened by 5 bases and J by 2 bases, with 7 bases between the two germline ends. Germline-derived CDR1 and CDR2 are SQVTM and ANQGSEA. This CDR3 has 12 amino acids.